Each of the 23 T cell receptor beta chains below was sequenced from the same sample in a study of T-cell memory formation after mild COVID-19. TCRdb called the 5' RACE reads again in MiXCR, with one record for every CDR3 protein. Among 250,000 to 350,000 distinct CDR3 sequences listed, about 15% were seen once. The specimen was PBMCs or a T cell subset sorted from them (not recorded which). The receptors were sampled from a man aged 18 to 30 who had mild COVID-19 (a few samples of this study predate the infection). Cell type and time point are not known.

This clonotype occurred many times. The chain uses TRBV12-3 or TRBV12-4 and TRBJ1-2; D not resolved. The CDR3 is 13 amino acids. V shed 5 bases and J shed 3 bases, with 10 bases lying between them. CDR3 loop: CASSPTVDYGYTF. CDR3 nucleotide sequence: TGTGCCAGCAGTCCTACAGTCGACTATGGCTACACCTTC.

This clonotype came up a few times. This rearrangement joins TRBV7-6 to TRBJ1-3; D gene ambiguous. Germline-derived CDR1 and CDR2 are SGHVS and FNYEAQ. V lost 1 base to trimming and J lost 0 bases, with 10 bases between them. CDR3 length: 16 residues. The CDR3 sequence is CASSLGFSSSGNTIYF. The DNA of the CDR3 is TGTGCCAGCAGCTTAGGGTTTTCGAGCTCTGGAAACACCATATATTTT.

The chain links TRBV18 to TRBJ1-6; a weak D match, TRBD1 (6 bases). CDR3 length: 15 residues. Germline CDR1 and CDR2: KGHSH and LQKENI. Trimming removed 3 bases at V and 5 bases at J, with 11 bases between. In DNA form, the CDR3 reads TGTGCCAGCTCACCCTACGCAGGGGATAATTCACCCCTCCACTTT. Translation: CASSPYAGDNSPLHF.

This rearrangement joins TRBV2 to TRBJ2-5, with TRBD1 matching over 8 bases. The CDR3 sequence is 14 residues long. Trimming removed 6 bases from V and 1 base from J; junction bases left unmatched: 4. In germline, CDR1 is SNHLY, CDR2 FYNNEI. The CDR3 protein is CASRTGDGQETQYF. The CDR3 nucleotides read TGTGCCAGCAGGACAGGGGACGGCCAAGAGACCCAGTACTTC.

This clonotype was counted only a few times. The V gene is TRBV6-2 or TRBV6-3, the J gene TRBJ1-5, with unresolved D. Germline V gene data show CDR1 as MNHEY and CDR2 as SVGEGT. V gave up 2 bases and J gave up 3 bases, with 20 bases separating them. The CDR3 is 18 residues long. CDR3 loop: CASSYPTHFDGLNQPQHF. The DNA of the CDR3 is TGTGCCAGCAGTTACCCCACACATTTCGACGGCCTCAATCAGCCCCAGCATTTT.

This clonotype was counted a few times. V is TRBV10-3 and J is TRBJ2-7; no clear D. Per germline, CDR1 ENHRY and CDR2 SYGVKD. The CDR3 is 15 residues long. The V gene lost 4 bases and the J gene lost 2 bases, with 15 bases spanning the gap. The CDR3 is CAISGTLDYPYEQYF. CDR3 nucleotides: TGTGCCATCAGTGGCACGCTAGATTACCCCTACGAGCAGTACTTC.

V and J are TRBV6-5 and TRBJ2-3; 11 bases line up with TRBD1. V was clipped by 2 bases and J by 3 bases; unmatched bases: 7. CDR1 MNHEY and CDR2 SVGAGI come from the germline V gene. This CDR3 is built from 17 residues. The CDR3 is CASSYSGGQGATDTQYF. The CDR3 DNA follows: TGTGCCAGCAGTTACAGCGGCGGACAGGGGGCAACAGATACGCAGTATTTT.

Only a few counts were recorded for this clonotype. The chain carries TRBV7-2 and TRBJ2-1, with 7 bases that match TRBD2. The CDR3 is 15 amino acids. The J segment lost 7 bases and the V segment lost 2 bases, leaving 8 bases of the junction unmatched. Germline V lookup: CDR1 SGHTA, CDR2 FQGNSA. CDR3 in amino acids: CASSLYAGDENEQFF. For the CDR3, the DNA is TGTGCCAGCAGCTTATACGCGGGGGACGAAAATGAGCAGTTCTTC.

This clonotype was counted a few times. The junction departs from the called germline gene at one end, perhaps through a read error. The CDR3 protein is CASSVARGHDYGYTF. The CDR3 coding sequence is TGTGCCAGCAGCGTAGCGCGGGGGCATGACTATGGCTACACCTTC. The chain couples TRBV11-1 to TRBJ1-2, with D tentatively TRBD1 (6 bases). Germline-derived CDR1 and CDR2 are SGHAT and FQDESV (reference sequence). The CDR3 length is 15 residues.

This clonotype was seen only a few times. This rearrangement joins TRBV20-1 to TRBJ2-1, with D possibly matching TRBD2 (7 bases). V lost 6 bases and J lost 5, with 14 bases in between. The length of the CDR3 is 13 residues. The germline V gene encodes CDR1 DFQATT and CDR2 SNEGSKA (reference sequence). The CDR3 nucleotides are TGCAGTGCCCCTCGCGGGGGCCACAATGAGCAGTTCTTC. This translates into CSAPRGGHNEQFF.

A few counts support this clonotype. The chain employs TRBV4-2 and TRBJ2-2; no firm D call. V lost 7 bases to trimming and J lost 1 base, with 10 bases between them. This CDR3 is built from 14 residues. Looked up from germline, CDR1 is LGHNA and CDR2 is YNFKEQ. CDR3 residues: CASTADQNTGELFF. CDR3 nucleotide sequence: TGTGCCAGCACGGCGGACCAGAACACCGGGGAGCTGTTTTTT.

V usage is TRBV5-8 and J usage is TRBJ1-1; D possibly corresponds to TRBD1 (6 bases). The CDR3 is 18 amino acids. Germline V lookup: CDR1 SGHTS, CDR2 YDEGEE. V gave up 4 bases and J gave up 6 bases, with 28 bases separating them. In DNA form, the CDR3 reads TGTGCCAGCAGCAGAGGGGGGGTTACGCCTGTCCTCTTCGCTGAAGCTTTCTTT. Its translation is CASSRGGVTPVLFAEAFF.

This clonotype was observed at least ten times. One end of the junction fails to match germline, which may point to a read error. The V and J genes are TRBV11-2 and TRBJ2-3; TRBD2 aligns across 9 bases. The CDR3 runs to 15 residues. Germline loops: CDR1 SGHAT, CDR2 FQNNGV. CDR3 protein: CASSLVAGGTDTQYF. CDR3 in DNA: TGTGCCAGCAGTTTAGTAGCGGGGGGCACAGATACGCAGTATTTT.

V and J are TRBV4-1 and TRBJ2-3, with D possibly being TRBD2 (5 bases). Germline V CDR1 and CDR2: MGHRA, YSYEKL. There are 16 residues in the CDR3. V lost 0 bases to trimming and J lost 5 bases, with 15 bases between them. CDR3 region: CASSQEPSSRGDTQYF. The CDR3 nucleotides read TGCGCCAGCAGCCAAGAGCCGTCTAGCCGAGGAGATACGCAGTATTTT.

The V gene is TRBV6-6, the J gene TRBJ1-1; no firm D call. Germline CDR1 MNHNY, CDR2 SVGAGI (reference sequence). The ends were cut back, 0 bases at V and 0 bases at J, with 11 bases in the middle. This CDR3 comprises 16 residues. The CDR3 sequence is CASSYSMDPLNTEAFF. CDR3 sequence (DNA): TGTGCCAGCAGTTACTCGATGGATCCCTTGAACACTGAAGCTTTCTTT.

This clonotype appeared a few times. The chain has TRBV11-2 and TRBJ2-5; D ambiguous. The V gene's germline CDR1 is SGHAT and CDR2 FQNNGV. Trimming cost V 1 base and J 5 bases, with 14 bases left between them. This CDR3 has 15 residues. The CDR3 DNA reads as TGTGCCAGCAGCTTAGGGCAGTTACTCGTGGAGACCCAGTACTTC. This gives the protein CASSLGQLLVETQYF.

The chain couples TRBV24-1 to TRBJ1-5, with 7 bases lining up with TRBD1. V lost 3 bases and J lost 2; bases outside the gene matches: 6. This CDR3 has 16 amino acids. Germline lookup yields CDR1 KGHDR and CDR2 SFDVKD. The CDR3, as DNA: TGTGCCACCAGTGATACCCAGGGGGAGGGCAATCAGCCCCAGCATTTT. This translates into CATSDTQGEGNQPQHF.

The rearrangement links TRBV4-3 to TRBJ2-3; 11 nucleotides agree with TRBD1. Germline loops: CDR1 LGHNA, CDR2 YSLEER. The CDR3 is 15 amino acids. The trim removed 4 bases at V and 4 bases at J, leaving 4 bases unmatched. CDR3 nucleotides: TGCGCCAGCAGCCGGGGGACAGGGGGACCAGATACGCAGTATTTT. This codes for CASSRGTGGPDTQYF.

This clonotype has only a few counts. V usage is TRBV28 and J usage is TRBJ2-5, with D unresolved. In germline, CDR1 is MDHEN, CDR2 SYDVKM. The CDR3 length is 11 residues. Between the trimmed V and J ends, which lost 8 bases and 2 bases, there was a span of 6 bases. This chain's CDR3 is CASAVQETQYF. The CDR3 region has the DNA TGTGCCAGCGCAGTGCAAGAGACCCAGTACTTC. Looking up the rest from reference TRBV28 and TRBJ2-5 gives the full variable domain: DVKVTQSSRYLVKRTGEKVFLECVQDMDHENMFWYRQDPGLGLRLIYFSYDVKMKEKGDIPEGYSVSREKKERFSLILESASTNQTSMYLCASAVQETQYFGPGTRLLVL.

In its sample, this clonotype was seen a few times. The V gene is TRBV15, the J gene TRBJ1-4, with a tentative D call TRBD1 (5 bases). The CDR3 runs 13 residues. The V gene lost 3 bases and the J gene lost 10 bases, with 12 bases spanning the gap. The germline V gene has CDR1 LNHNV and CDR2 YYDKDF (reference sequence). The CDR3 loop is CATSSRARGKLFF. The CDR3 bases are TGTGCCACCAGCAGTCGAGCGAGGGGAAAACTGTTTTTT.

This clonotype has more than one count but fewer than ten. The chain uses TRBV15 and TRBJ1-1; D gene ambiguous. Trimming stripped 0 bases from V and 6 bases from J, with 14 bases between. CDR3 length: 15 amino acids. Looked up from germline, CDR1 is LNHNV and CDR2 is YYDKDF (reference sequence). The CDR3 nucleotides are TGTGCCACCAGCAGAGATTTTGGAGGGTCGGCTGAAGCTTTCTTT. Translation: CATSRDFGGSAEAFF.

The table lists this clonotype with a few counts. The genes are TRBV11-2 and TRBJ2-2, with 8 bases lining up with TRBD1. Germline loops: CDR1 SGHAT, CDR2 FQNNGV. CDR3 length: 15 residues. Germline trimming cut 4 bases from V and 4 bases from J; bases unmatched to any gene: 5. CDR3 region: CASSYRGLGTGELFF. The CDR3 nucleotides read TGTGCCAGCAGCTACAGGGGGTTAGGCACCGGGGAGCTGTTTTTT.

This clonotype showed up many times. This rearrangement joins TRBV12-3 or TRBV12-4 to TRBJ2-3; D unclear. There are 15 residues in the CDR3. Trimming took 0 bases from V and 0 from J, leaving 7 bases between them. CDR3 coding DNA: TGTGCCAGCAGTTTAGCGGTACATAGCACAGATACGCAGTATTTT. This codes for CASSLAVHSTDTQYF.